This T cell receptor beta chain was captured by sequencing in a study of radiation and T cells in renal cell carcinoma. Study-level findings and limits: Top 100 clonotypes averaged about 50% in irradiated versus about 40% in nephrectomy-only tumors.

This CDR3 is 12 amino acids long. Germline CDR1 is MNHNY and CDR2 is SVGAGI (reference sequence). The germline V and J ends were trimmed by 5 bases and 5 bases, with 10 bases remaining between them. Produced via immunoSEQ multiplex PCR; TCRdb's table is partial and in-frame only. Of roughly 5,700 clones in the sample, approximately 70% were seen once. With regard to this clone: What it recognizes is unknown.

Treatment meaning: treatment-naive control, cytoreductive nephrectomy. Control tumors came from treatment-naive patients without prior radiation. Sequenced control tumors were from about 10 males and a few females, median age 57. Sequencing was performed on tumor tissue, taken from a patient whose treatment was nephrectomy without radiotherapy. The clonotype was recovered from a human donor with renal cell carcinoma. J is TRBJ2-7 and V is TRBV6-6; no definite D call. For the CDR3, the DNA is TGTGCCAGCAGTCACATTCAGGACGAGCAGTACTTC. This gives the protein CASSHIQDEQYF.